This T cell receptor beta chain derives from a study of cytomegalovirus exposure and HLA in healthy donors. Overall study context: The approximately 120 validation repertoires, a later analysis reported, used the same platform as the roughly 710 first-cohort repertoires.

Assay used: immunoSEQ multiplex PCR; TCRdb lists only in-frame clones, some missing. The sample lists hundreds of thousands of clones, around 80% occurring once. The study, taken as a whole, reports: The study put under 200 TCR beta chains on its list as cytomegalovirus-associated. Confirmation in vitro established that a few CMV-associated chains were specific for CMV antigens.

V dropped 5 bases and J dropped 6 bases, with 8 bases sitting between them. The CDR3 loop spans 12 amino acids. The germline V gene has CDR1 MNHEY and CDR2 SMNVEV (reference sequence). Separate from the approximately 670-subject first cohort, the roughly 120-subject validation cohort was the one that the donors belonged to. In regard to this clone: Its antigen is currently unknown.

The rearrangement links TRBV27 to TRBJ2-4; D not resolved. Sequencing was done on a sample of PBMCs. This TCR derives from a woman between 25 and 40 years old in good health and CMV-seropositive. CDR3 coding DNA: TGTGCCAGCAGTGCTGGCGGAAACATTCAGTACTTC. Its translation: CASSAGGNIQYF.